This T cell receptor (beta chain) stems from a study of CD8 T cells in ankylosing spondylitis (dated by TCRdb to about 2017). Background on the whole study: The study profiled T cell receptor beta repertoires in healthy donors and ankylosing spondylitis patients to find disease-linked TCR variants. The full study cohort was made up of 25 to 30 ankylosing spondylitis patients and roughly 100 healthy donors. Samples of peripheral blood were taken, and for ankylosing spondylitis patients, synovial fluid was collected as well. The study at large found these results: A TCR beta motif of fewer than 10 highly homologous amino acid variants appeared characteristic of blood from ankylosing spondylitis patients. The disease-linked clones showed a CD8+ phenotype and occurred at relatively low frequencies in peripheral blood. The disease-linked clones were reported to be significantly enriched in matched synovial fluid samples from ankylosing spondylitis patients. Some TCR beta motif variants had previously been reported in synovial fluid and blood of reactive arthritis patients, which suggested common disease-initiation mechanisms.

Relative to germline, V is 0 bases shorter and J is 5 bases shorter, with 13 bases between their ends. The CDR3 has 14 amino acids, counting the end cysteine and phenylalanine. The only DNA kept is the CDR3, 42 bases in frame from the first base. CDR1 and CDR2 are read off the germline V gene (reference sequence) as DFQATT and SNEGSKA. This clonotype was seen more than once but under ten times. The specificity of this receptor is unknown. One base away there is no much larger clone; base qualities are not given. TCRdb names Illumina HiSeq 2500 as the instrument used. Quantitative 5'-RACE with molecular barcodes was the method used to prepare the TCR beta libraries. The authors processed their data as follows. A new computational method based on a probabilistic model of VDJ rearrangement was used to identify disease-linked TCR variants. TCRdb applied fastp at Q25 and MiXCR to the public reads, then kept only in-frame beta chains. CDR3 protein duplicates are merged, each entry listing the most common genes and DNA. For this entry, the V and J calls and clone size follow TCRdb and not the study's own pipeline. This sample is represented by fewer than 130,000 distinct CDR3 sequences; 24% of them were singletons. Clones ranked in the top ten supply 10% to 15% of the sample.

Synovial fluid samples were matched to blood samples from the same ankylosing spondylitis patients. The chain was built from TRBV20-1 and TRBJ1-2; a confident D gene designation cannot be given. The receptor was isolated from a male donor with ankylosing spondylitis. Source material: synovial fluid, either unsorted or a sorted T cell fraction (not recorded which). The DNA sequence follows: TGCAGTGCTAGAGATGGGAAGTTAACGTATGGCTACACCTTC. This encodes CSARDGKLTYGYTF.